The 16 T cell receptor beta chains in this list originate from one sample, sequenced in a study of shared clonotypes between healthy human individuals. The data were produced by immunoSEQ multiplex PCR, yet TCRdb's version contains in-frame clones alone and is incomplete. The sample records about 320,000 clones, 87% being singletons. The sample was memory CD8+ T cells sorted from blood. Subset defined: CD45RO+ cells pooled with CCR7-negative TemRA cells. All receptors come from a man younger than 30 in good health.

This rearrangement joins TRBV21-1 to TRBJ2-5; TRBD1 was called by the table and not checked on the DNA. TRBV21-1 corresponds to a pseudogene. The CDR3 loop spans 12 amino acids. The CDR3 nucleotides read TGTGCCAGCAGGACACATCAAGAGACCCAGTACTTC. This translates into CASRTHQETQYF.

The gene calls are TRBV19 and TRBJ1-2; TRBD1 aligns across 7 bases. J was trimmed by 7 bases and V by 7 bases; bases with no gene match: 6. CDR1 and CDR2 from the germline V gene are LNHDA and SQIVND (reference sequence). This CDR3 region has 12 residues. The CDR3 DNA is TGTGCCAGTAAGGGACAGACGGCTGGCTACACCTTC. It encodes CASKGQTAGYTF.

The V gene is TRBV18, the J gene TRBJ2-5; D is undetermined. This CDR3 is built from 17 residues. V lost 3 bases and J 0 bases, leaving 17 bases between the germline ends. Germline V lookup: CDR1 KGHSH, CDR2 LQKENI. In nucleotides, the CDR3 is TGTGCCAGCTCACCCTACCCGCCGTCGCTAGACCAAGAGACCCAGTACTTC. Protein product: CASSPYPPSLDQETQYF.

This CDR3 reads CASSYDKGWIGELFF. DNA of the CDR3: TGTGCCAGCAGTTACGACAAGGGCTGGATCGGGGAGCTGTTTTTT. This chain uses TRBV6-5 with TRBJ2-2, with D hard to call. The V end lost 2 bases, the J end lost 7 bases, and 14 bases lay between the germline ends. The CDR3 has 15 residues. CDR1 MNHEY and CDR2 SVGAGI come from the germline V gene.

The rearrangement links TRBV7-9 to TRBJ1-4; a weak D match, TRBD1 (6 bases). The germline V and J ends were trimmed by 5 bases and 2 bases, with 15 bases remaining between them. The CDR3 extends over 16 amino acids. CDR1 and CDR2 from the germline V gene are SEHNR and FQNEAQ (reference sequence). CDR3: CASSPPGAVTNEKLFF. The CDR3 DNA reads as TGTGCCAGCAGCCCACCGGGGGCGGTTACTAATGAAAAACTGTTTTTT. The full variable domain, rest sourced from reference TRBV7-9 and TRBJ1-4, is DTGVSQNPRHKITKRGQNVTFRCDPISEHNRLYWYRQTLGQGPEFLTYFQNEAQLEKSRLLSDRFSAERPKGSFSTLEIQRTEQGDSAMYLCASSPPGAVTNEKLFFGSGTQLSVL.

This rearrangement joins TRBV7-9 to TRBJ1-6; D may be TRBD1 (5 bases). Germline V gene lookup returns CDR1 SEHNR and CDR2 FQNEAQ (reference sequence). The CDR3 is 17 amino acids. With 4 bases removed from V and 12 bases from J, the gap between germline ends came to 25 bases. CDR3 region: CASSSLGPRDGYLPLHF. DNA for the CDR3: TGTGCCAGCAGCTCCTTGGGCCCCCGGGACGGTTACCTACCCCTCCACTTT. Supplemented by reference TRBV7-9 and TRBJ1-6, the full variable domain reads DTGVSQNPRHKITKRGQNVTFRCDPISEHNRLYWYRQTLGQGPEFLTYFQNEAQLEKSRLLSDRFSAERPKGSFSTLEIQRTEQGDSAMYLCASSSLGPRDGYLPLHFGNGTRLTVT.

V usage is TRBV7-9 and J usage is TRBJ1-2; D may be TRBD1 (5 bases). The CDR3 has 16 amino acids. Germline CDR1 is SEHNR and CDR2 is FQNEAQ (reference sequence). V was pared by 5 bases and J by 6 bases, with 22 bases between. CDR3 region: CASSPRPRGLGNGYTF. CDR3 bases: TGTGCCAGCAGCCCTAGGCCACGGGGCCTGGGGAATGGCTACACCTTC.

The chain carries TRBV10-1 and TRBJ2-7, with D possibly matching TRBD1 (5 bases). Germline CDR1 reads WNHNN; CDR2 reads SYGVQD (reference sequence). V was trimmed by 3 bases and J by 3 bases, leaving 12 bases between them. There are 14 residues in the CDR3. The CDR3 spells CASSDGRANYEQYF. DNA for the CDR3: TGCGCCAGCAGTGACGGCAGGGCGAACTACGAGCAGTACTTC.

This sequence joins TRBV29-1 and TRBJ2-7, with D possibly called TRBD1 or TRBD2 (5 bases each). This CDR3 region has 14 residues. Germline loops: CDR1 SQVTM, CDR2 ANQGSEA. Trimming took 4 bases from V and 0 from J, leaving 13 bases between them. The CDR3 reads CSVAGRDSSYEQYF. CDR3 bases: TGCAGCGTTGCGGGACGGGATAGCTCCTACGAGCAGTACTTC.

V is TRBV5-4 and J is TRBJ2-4, with D possibly being TRBD1 (6 bases). Looked up from germline, CDR1 is SGHNT and CDR2 is YYREEE (reference sequence). This CDR3 region has 16 residues. Between the trimmed V and J ends, which lost 4 bases and 0 bases, there was a span of 14 bases. The CDR3 protein is CASSPAQGRAKNIQYF. The CDR3 region has the DNA TGTGCCAGCAGCCCCGCCCAGGGGCGAGCCAAAAACATTCAGTACTTC.

The rearrangement links TRBV5-6 to TRBJ1-2, with TRBD1 matching 8 bases. Germline-derived CDR1 and CDR2 are SGHDT and YYEEEE. J gave up 3 bases and V 4 bases, and 2 bases lay outside the gene matches. The CDR3 extends over 13 amino acids. The CDR3 DNA reads as TGTGCCAGCAGCCTACAGGGGGACTATGGCTACACCTTC. Protein: CASSLQGDYGYTF.

The V and J genes are TRBV13 and TRBJ2-3; 10 positions agree with TRBD2. This CDR3 has 14 amino acids. Germline CDR1 reads PRHDT; CDR2 reads FYEKMQ (reference sequence). The V and J ends lost 7 bases and 3 bases, in that order; junction bases with no gene match: 4. CDR3 loop: CASKELAGTDTQYF. The CDR3 DNA is TGTGCCAGCAAGGAACTAGCGGGGACAGATACGCAGTATTTT.

The chain is built from TRBV19 and TRBJ2-2; TRBD2 is a possible D gene (6 bases). This CDR3 spans 15 amino acids. The V end was cut by 1 base, the J end by 1 base, with 7 bases between. Germline lookup yields CDR1 LNHDA and CDR2 SQIVND (reference sequence). The CDR3 loop is CASSIAGVNTGELFF. CDR3 bases: TGTGCCAGTAGTATAGCGGGAGTGAACACCGGGGAGCTGTTTTTT.

In this sample, this clone is medium-sized (0.01 to 0.1%). Other DNA sequences in the same sample also yield this CDR3. The V gene is TRBV6-6, the J gene TRBJ2-7; the D is unclear. Germline V gene lookup returns CDR1 MNHNY and CDR2 SVGAGI (reference sequence). The CDR3 contains 10 residues. V lost 6 bases to trimming and J lost 3 bases, with 3 bases between them. Written as DNA, the CDR3 is TGTGCCAGCAGGGACTACGAGCAGTACTTC. Its translation is CASRDYEQYF.

The rearrangement uses TRBV5-8 and TRBJ1-1; D call uncertain. This CDR3 region has 16 residues. In germline, CDR1 is SGHTS, CDR2 YDEGEE. V lost 2 bases and J 4 bases, leaving 18 bases between the germline ends. The CDR3 spells CASSFVDGPGSTEAFF. The CDR3 region has the DNA TGTGCCAGCAGCTTTGTGGACGGTCCGGGCAGCACTGAAGCTTTCTTT.

The chain has TRBV9 and TRBJ2-5; D is perhaps TRBD1 or TRBD2 (6 bases each). Trimming stripped 3 bases from V and 5 bases from J, with 14 bases between. Germline CDR1 is SGDLS and CDR2 is YYNGEE. This CDR3 is built from 14 residues. The CDR3 DNA reads TGTGCCAGCAGCGAGGGGGGCGTCTGGGAGACCCAGTACTTC. It codes for CASSEGGVWETQYF.